This T cell receptor beta chain was captured by sequencing in a study of cytomegalovirus exposure and HLA in healthy donors. Study observations and caveats: Later analysis associated a missense DCLRE1C variant with TCR beta V- and J-gene trimming. Across donors, presence/absence analyses took sequencing depth to be roughly uniform. In vitro assays verified that three CMV-associated chains recognized CMV antigens specifically.

The CDR3 is 15 amino acids. With V trimmed by 1 base and J by 5 bases, 3 bases remained unmatched. Germline CDR1 reads KGHSH; CDR2 reads LQKENI. Notes on this clone: Its antigen is still unknown.

The PCR was carried out with 60 Vbeta primers and 13 Jbeta primers. Libraries were prepared by immunoSEQ multiplex PCR; TCRdb keeps only in-frame clonotypes and omits some of them. This table has 150,000 to 200,000 clones, around three quarters appearing once. The chain recombines TRBV18 with TRBJ2-1; 9 bases are shared with TRBD1. The TCR originated in a woman in her twenties or thirties in good health and CMV-seronegative. Sequenced input: PBMCs. In DNA, the CDR3 is TGTGCCAGCTCACCACTGACAGGGGGGGACAATGAGCAGTTCTTC. Translated, it gives CASSPLTGGDNEQFF.